Given below is one T cell receptor (beta chain) in context. Its antigen remains undetermined. No much larger clone is present one base from it, and per-base qualities are unavailable. RNA was extracted using the RNeasy kit, and roughly 0.5 to 1 ug of the RNA was reverse transcribed with random hexamers. TCR beta CDR3 regions were amplified with the immunoSEQ multiplex PCR assay covering 54 Vbeta and 13 Jbeta segments. PCR amplification bias was corrected by using a synthetic template baseline for primer optimization and computational correction. Turning to the authors' computational methods: Only productive sequences were kept, with reads annotated to V, D and J genes according to IMGT and analyzed in immunoSEQ Analyzer. Clonality was calculated as one minus the Shannon entropy normalized by log2 of the number of productive unique sequences. For each patient and control, public and private clones were evaluated within the 100 most prevalent clones. Susac-specific clones were defined as absent from healthy and MS cohorts, 850 to 1,300 published viral clones and other ImmuneACCESS disease sequences. Clones were called with MiXCR by TCRdb after fastp trimmed the public reads at Q25, and only in-frame beta chains were retained. Rows with a matching CDR3 protein are joined into one entry that keeps the most common DNA and genes. These V and J calls are TCRdb output, not the study's own analysis. This sample gives 85,000 to 90,000 distinct CDR3 sequences in total; approximately 92% of them show up just once. In total, the top ten clones hold roughly 0.32% of the sample.

Peripheral blood CD8+ and CD4+ T cells from healthy donors, Susac syndrome patients and multiple sclerosis patients were profiled using high-throughput TCR beta sequencing. Healthy donors were included as age- and sex-matched controls. Bulk CD8+ and CD4+ T cells were purified by magnetic negative isolation, whereas CD8+ TEMRA cells were enriched by FACS. Blood was drawn into EDTA tubes, processed within 24 hours, and PBMCs were isolated by density gradient centrifugation. PBMCs intended for TCR sequencing were frozen in liquid nitrogen and were later thawed in a 37 degrees C water bath. Purity of sorted or isolated CD4+, CD8+ and CD8+ TEMRA cells was at least 90%. A distance of 8 bases separates the germline ends of V and J, which lose 0 bases and 5 bases respectively. From the germline V gene (reference sequence), CDR1 is GTSNPN and CDR2 is SVGIG. The CDR3 measures 13 amino acids from cysteine to phenylalanine. Only the CDR3 DNA is retained, 39 bases long and in frame from the first base.

The record originates from a study of CD8 T cells in Susac syndrome (dated by TCRdb to between 2019 and 2020). A note on the overall study: The study used repertoire sequencing to test whether antigen drove CD8+ T cell activation and differentiation in Susac syndrome. CD8+ T cell repertoire clonality was compared between eleven to twelve healthy donors, approximately 14 Susac syndrome patients and some 15 multiple sclerosis patients. Study-wide findings and limitations: The number of individuals in the TCR sequencing and HLA analysis was acknowledged as relatively small.

This chain joins TRBV30 to TRBJ1-5, with a weak D call of TRBD1 (6 bases match). The clonotype comes from a human donor in good health. The sequenced sample consisted of CD8+ T cells from PBMCs. CDR3 loop: CAWSVGGYQPQHF. The sequenced DNA: TGTGCCTGGAGTGTAGGGGGGTATCAGCCCCAGCATTTT.